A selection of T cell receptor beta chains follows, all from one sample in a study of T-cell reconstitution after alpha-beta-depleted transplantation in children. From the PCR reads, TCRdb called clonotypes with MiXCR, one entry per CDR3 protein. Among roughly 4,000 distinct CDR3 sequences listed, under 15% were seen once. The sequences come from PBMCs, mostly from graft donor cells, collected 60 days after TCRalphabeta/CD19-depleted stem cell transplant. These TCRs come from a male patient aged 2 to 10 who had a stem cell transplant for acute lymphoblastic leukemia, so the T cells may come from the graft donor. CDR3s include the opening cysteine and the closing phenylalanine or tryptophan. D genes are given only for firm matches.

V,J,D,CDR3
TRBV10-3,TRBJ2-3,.,CAISVNRQTGTQYF
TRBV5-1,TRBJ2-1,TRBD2,CASSGGLAGPSYNEQFF
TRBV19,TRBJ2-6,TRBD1,CASSRTGTGGGGANVLTF
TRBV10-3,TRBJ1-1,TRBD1,CAISYRDRGRSSGKNTEAFF
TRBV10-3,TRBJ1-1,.,CAISESKMNTEAFF
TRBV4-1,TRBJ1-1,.,CASEIRQKAFF
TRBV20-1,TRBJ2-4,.,CSAQWGGRGNIQYF
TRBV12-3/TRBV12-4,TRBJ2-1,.,CASSQAASPYNEQFF
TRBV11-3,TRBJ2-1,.,CASSLTYDTNEQFF
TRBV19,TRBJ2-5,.,CASSIATGQYQETQYF
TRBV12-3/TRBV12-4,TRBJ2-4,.,CASSQGLAKNIQYF
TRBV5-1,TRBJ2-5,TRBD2,CASSWPLTSAETQYF
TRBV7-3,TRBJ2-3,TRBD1,CASSLGQGRADTQYF
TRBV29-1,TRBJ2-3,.,CSVGRDSTDTQYF
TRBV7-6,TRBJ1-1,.,CASSSRVNTEAFF
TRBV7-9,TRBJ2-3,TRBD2,CASSFLAGGPWDTQYF
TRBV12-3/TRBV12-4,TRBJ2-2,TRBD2,CASSPGTSGIITGELFF
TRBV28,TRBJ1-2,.,CASSSGRRNYGYTF
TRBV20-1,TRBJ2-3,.,CSAPLPGVADTQYF
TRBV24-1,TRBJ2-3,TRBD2,CATSEAGGLDTQYF
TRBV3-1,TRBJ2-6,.,CATCKPGPGFGANVLTF
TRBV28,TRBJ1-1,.,CASRERAGLVAFF
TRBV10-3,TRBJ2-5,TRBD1,CAISETGRETQYF
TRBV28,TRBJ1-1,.,CASRGDGVNTEAFF
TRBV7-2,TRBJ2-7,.,CASSRHGGRGPESYEQYF
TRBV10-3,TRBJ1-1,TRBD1,CAITTGGTEAFF
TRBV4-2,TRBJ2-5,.,CASSQETAFQETQYF
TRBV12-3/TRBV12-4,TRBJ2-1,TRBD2,CASSPHLGLAGASYNEQFF
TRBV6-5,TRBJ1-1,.,CASSYGVGLRGGTEAFF
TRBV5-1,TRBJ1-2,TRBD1,CASSRTGLDGYTF
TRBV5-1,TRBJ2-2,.,CASSGLAGAGELFF
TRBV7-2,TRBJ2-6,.,CASSPSGVGANVLTF
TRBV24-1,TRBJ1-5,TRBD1,CATSGTGWPDQPQHF
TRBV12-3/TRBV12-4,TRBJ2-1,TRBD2,CASSFSSGTSNNEQFF
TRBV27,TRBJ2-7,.,CASSPSDPRYEQYF
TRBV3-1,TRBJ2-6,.,CACCTTGPGFGANVLTF
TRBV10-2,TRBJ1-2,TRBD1,CASTSTGGANGYTF
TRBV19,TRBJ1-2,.,CASSTPGQNYGYTF
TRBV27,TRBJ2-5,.,CASSLLGLRETQYF
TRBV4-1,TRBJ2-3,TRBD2,CAMGPGTSCAGLITDTQYF
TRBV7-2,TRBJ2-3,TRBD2,CASSTRLAGVYTDTQYF
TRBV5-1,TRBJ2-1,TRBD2,CASSPGTSGRNEQFF
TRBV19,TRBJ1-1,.,CATLPHGDMNTEAFF
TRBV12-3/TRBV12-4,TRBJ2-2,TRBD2,CASSFGGAYTGELFF
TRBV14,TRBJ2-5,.,CASSHRQQETQYF
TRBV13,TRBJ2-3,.,CAMGPGLSCAGLITDTQYF
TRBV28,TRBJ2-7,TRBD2,CASSLWAGGPGEQYF
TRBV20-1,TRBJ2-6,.,CSARDVRLRPTSGANVLTF
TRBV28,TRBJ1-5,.,CASSPLGGSNQPQHF
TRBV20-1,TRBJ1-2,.,CSARGQGGYGYTF
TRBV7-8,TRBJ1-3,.,CASSLAAGYSGNTIYF